This T cell receptor beta chain was sequenced for a study of T cells in Graves' hyperthyroidism and ophthalmopathy. As for the study in general: Once the initial diagnosis was made, peripheral blood was obtained before any treatment.

The CDR3 consists of 14 residues. Germline V lookup: CDR1 SEHNR, CDR2 FQNEAQ (reference sequence). V was cut by 3 bases and J by 0 bases, with 5 bases left in between. Any patient presenting with uncontrolled infection, other autoimmune disease, pregnancy or lactation was left out. Amplified TCR beta CDR3 regions derived from RNA transcripts. A set of HTBI primers served as the primers for a first-round RT-PCR of the TCR CDR3. TCRdb re-called the multiplex PCR reads with MiXCR, one entry per CDR3 protein. The table lists about 360,000 distinct CDR3 sequences, about 13% of them singletons, with around a tenth in the top ten. Study outcomes and limitations: Most expanded thyroid clonotypes above 0.001 also appeared in blood.

In the case of this clonotype: Its target is unknown.

V and J are TRBV7-9 and TRBJ1-4; no clear D. What was sequenced was blood. The receptor was derived from a woman aged 18-29 years with Graves' hyperthyroidism. CDR3 sequence (DNA): TGTGCCAGCAGCTTGCGTGCAACTAATGAAAAACTGTTTTTT. Its translation: CASSLRATNEKLFF.